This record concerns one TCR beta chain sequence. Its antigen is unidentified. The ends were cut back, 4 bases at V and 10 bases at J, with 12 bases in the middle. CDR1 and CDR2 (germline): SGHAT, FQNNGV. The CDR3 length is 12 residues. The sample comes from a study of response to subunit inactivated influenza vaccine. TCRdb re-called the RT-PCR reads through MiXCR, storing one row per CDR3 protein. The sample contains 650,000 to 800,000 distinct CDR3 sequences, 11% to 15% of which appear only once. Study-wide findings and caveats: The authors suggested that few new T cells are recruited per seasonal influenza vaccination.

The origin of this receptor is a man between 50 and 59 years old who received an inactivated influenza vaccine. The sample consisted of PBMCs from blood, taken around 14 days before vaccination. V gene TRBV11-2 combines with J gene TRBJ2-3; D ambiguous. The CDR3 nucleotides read TGTGCCAGCAGCTCAAACGGGCCGTCGCAGTATTTT. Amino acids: CASSSNGPSQYF.